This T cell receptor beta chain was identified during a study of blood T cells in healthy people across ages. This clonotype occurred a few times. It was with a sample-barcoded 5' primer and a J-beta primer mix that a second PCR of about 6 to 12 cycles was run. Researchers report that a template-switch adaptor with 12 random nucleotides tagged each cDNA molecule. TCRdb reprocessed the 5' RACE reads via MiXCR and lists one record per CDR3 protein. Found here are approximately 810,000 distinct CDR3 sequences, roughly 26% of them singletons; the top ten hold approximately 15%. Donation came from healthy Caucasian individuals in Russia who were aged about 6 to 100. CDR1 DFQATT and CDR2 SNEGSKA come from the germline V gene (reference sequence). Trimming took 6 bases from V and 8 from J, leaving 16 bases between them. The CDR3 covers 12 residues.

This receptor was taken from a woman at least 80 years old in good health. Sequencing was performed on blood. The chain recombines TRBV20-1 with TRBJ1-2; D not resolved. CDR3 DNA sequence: TGCAGTGCACCCGGGCCCTCTGGGGGCTACACCTTC. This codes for CSAPGPSGGYTF.